This T cell receptor beta chain was found in a study of early T cells in non-severe SARS-CoV-2 infection (dated by TCRdb to the early 2020s). General notes on the study: Because TCR sequencing was done on bulk RNA from unsorted whole blood, the alpha and beta chains could not be paired.

A few counts support this clonotype. It lacks a known antigen. Per-base quality was not reported, and no clone a single base away is much larger than it. What the authors observed across the whole study: Matching against VDJdb was skewed toward anti-spike CD8 responses, likely underestimated virus-specific expansions, and missed private and CD4 specificities.

The CDR1 and CDR2 encoded by the germline V gene are SGHTA and FQGTGA. CDR3 length: 13 amino acids, cysteine to phenylalanine. Of the read, only the CDR3 DNA is kept; its 39 bases are in frame from base 1. V is clipped by 5 bases and J by 0 bases, and the sequence between their germline boundaries is 6 bases long. The library was prepared using 5' RACE. The sample was run on a NextSeq 500. Unique molecular identifiers were attached to individual cDNA molecules in the TCR library protocol so that sequencing error and PCR bias could be corrected. Both TCR alpha and beta chains were sequenced, and tight co-correlation was observed between alpha and beta sequence abundances in each sample. In the paper's pipeline: V gene, J gene and CDR3 annotation of TCR sequences was performed with Decombinator V4. TCRs were defined as expanded if a significant change between any two time points was detected under a Poisson model with p below 0.0001. Abundances of TCRs were expressed as counts per million after normalisation to the total number of TCRs sequenced in each sample. MAIT TCRs were defined by TRAV1-2 paired with TRAJ12, TRAJ20 or TRAJ33, and iNKT TCRs by TRAV10 paired with TRAJ18. A search of VDJdb, accessed on 1 November 2021, was run for TCRs annotated to CMV, EBV and SARS-CoV-2, with TCRs annotated for multiple antigens excluded. TCRdb trimmed the raw reads at Q25, called clones with MiXCR and kept productive beta chains. Every CDR3 protein is listed once, alongside the most common genes and DNA of its rows. The V and J calls shown here were made by TCRdb, not taken from the authors' results. A total of tens of thousands of distinct CDR3 sequences appear in this sample, about 5% of them only once. The ten largest clonotypes hold under 8% of the sample.

This was a case-control study nested in a cohort of healthcare workers in London, UK, who had nasopharyngeal swab PCR tests and blood samples taken every week. Healthcare workers were recruited between 23 and 31 March 2020, during the week of the UK lockdown, and were followed weekly for up to about 15 weeks. The receptor was isolated from an adult who was a healthcare worker with PCR-confirmed SARS-CoV-2 infection or an uninfected control (not recorded which). The rearrangement joined TRBV7-3 to TRBJ2-3, with the D call perhaps TRBD1 or TRBD2, as 5 bases match in each case. The input for sequencing was whole blood, taken at baseline. The DNA sequence follows: TGTGCCAGCAGCCGGGACAGCACAGATACGCAGTATTTT. This translates into CASSRDSTDTQYF. Supplemented by the reference TRBV7-3 and TRBJ2-3 proteins around the CDR3, the complete variable domain is GAGVSQTPSNKVTEKGKYVELRCDPISGHTALYWYRQSLGQGPEFLIYFQGTGAADDSGLPNDRFFAVRPEGSVSTLKIQRTERGDSAVYLCASSRDSTDTQYFGPGTRLTVL.